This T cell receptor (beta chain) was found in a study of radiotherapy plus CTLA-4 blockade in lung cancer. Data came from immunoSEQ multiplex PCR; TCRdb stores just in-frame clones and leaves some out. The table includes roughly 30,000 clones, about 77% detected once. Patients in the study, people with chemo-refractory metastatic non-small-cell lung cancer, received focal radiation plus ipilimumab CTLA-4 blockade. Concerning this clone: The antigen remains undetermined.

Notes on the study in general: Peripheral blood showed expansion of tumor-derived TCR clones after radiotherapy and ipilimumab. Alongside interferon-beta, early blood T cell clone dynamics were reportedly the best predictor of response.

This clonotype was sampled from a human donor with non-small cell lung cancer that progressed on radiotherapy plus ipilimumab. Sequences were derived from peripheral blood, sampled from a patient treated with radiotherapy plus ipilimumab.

CDR3 protein: CASREGAGNTIYF. Written as DNA, the CDR3 is TGTGCCAGCCGGGAGGGAGCTGGAAACACCATATATTTT. The genes are TRBV7-9 and TRBJ1-3; the D is unclear. CDR3 length equals 13 residues. The V gene's germline CDR1 is SEHNR and CDR2 FQNEAQ (reference sequence). V dropped 8 bases and J dropped 2 bases, with 10 bases sitting between them.